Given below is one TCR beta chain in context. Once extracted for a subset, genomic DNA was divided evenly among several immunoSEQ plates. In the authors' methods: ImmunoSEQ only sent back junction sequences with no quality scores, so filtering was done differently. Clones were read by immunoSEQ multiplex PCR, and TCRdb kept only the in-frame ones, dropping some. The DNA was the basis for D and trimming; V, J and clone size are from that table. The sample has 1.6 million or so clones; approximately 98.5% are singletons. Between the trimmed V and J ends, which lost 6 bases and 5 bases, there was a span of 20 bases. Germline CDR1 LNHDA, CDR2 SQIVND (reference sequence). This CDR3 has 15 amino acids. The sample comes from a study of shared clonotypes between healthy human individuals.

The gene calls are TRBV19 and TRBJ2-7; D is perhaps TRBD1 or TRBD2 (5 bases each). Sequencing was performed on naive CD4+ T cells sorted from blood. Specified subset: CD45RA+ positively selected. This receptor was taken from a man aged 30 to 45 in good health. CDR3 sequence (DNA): TGTGCCAGTAGCAAGTCGGGACCCCCGATCCACGAGCAGTACTTC. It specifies CASSKSGPPIHEQYF.